What follows are 7 T cell receptor beta chains derived from one specimen sequenced in a study of shared clonotypes between healthy human individuals. The table came from immunoSEQ multiplex PCR; TCRdb's copy has only in-frame clones and leaves some out. The sample contains over a million clones, about three quarters of which appear only once. Sequenced sample: memory CD4+ T cells sorted from blood. Subset noted: CD45RA-negative fraction. Receptors were obtained from a man aged 18-30 years in good health.

In its sample, this clone was seen a few times. The V call is TRBV28, the J call TRBJ2-2, with TRBD2 identical over 14 bases. This CDR3 has 16 residues. V shed 11 bases and J 0 bases; nucleotides not matched to a gene: 5. CDR1 and CDR2 (germline): MDHEN, SYDVKM. The CDR3 coding sequence is TGTGCCGCACAGGGACTAGCGGGGGCGAACACCGGGGAGCTGTTTTTT. It translates to CAAQGLAGANTGELFF.

A single count supports this clone. The chain has TRBV9 and TRBJ1-4; no definite D call. CDR1 SGDLS and CDR2 YYNGEE come from the germline V gene. The CDR3 contains 15 residues. The V end lost 0 bases, the J end lost 4 bases, and 10 bases lay between the germline ends. CDR3: CASSVGLSINEKLFF. The CDR3, as DNA: TGTGCCAGCAGCGTAGGCCTGAGTATTAATGAAAAACTGTTTTTT.

This clone was detected only a few times. CDR3 nucleotide sequence: TGTGCCACCAGCAGACAGGTTTTCAAAGAGACCCAGTACTTC. It translates to CATSRQVFKETQYF. V and J are TRBV15 and TRBJ2-5; D unclear. The CDR3 runs 14 residues. Germline V lookup: CDR1 LNHNV, CDR2 YYDKDF (reference sequence). The germline V and J ends were trimmed by 2 bases and 3 bases, with 10 bases remaining between them.

The chain recombines TRBV28 with TRBJ1-2; D call uncertain. The length of the CDR3 is 16 residues. The germline V gene has CDR1 MDHEN and CDR2 SYDVKM. Between the trimmed V and J ends, which lost 2 bases and 5 bases, there was a span of 18 bases. The CDR3 DNA reads as TGTGCCAGCAGTTTAAGACAACGGCGATACTTATATGGCTACACCTTC. Protein sequence: CASSLRQRRYLYGYTF.

The J gene is TRBJ1-6, the V gene TRBV5-6; no firm D call. CDR1 and CDR2 (germline): SGHDT, YYEEEE. The CDR3 covers 17 residues. Trimming shortened V by 1 base and J by 0 bases, and 11 bases separated the two germline ends. The CDR3 sequence: CASSLNGGSSYNSPLHF. The CDR3, as DNA: TGTGCCAGCAGCTTGAATGGAGGGAGCTCCTATAATTCACCCCTCCACTTT.

In the case of this clone: An end of the junction differs from the germline gene, which may be a read error. The chain employs TRBV6-5 and TRBJ1-5; TRBD1 aligns across 8 bases. CDR3 length equals 16 residues. CDR1 and CDR2 (germline): MNHEY, SVGAGI. CDR3 sequence reads: CASTYYGQGSNQPQHF. DNA for the CDR3: TGTGCCAGCACTTACTACGGACAGGGAAGCAATCAGCCCCAGCATTTT.

J is TRBJ2-3 and V is TRBV10-3; D uncertain. V lost 6 bases and J lost 1, with 14 bases in between. Looked up from germline, CDR1 is ENHRY and CDR2 is SYGVKD. The CDR3 extends over 15 amino acids. The DNA of the CDR3 is TGTGCCATCAGGCCTACTGGAGTAGGCACAGATACGCAGTATTTT. Its translation is CAIRPTGVGTDTQYF.